Listed here are 30 T cell receptor beta chains from one sample, sequenced in a study of CD8+CD57+ T cells in acquired aplastic anemia. TCR beta VDJ and CDR3 profiling used genomic DNA as template. From the reads, TCRdb called clonotypes with MiXCR, one entry per CDR3 protein. Here the sample spans about 120,000 distinct CDR3 sequences, under 65% being singletons. Only patients with CD8+CD57+ cell expansion on flow cytometry were chosen for sequencing. The sample consisted of sorted CD4+, CD8+, or CD8+CD57+ T cells (not recorded which) from PBMCs. Every receptor here comes from a human donor with aplastic anemia.

At least ten counts were recorded for this clonotype. The J gene is TRBJ1-2, the V gene TRBV6-4; D unclear. This CDR3 has 13 residues. Germline CDR1 MRHNA, CDR2 SNTAGT. V was pared by 2 bases and J by 4 bases, with 8 bases between. CDR3: CASSDGPGYGYTF. The CDR3 nucleotides are TGTGCCAGCAGTGACGGCCCCGGCTATGGCTACACCTTC.

This clonotype was seen at least ten times. The chain's CDR3 is CASGPTYEQYF. In DNA, the CDR3 is TGTGCCAGCGGACCGACCTACGAGCAGTACTTC. V and J are TRBV5-8 and TRBJ2-7, with no clear D. V was shortened by 7 bases and J by 2 bases, with 7 bases between the two germline ends. CDR1 SGHTS and CDR2 YDEGEE come from the germline V gene. CDR3 size: 11 residues. The whole variable domain, filled in from reference TRBV5-8 and TRBJ2-7, reads EAGVTQSPTHLIKTRGQQATLRCSPISGHTSVYWYQQALGLGLQFLLWYDEGEERNRGNFPPRFSGRQFPNYSSELNVNALELEDSALYLCASGPTYEQYFGPGTRLTVT.

The CDR3 reads CASSQGQVGETQYF. The DNA for the CDR3 is TGTGCCAGCAGCCAAGGACAGGTGGGGGAGACCCAGTACTTC. The chain recombines TRBV14 with TRBJ2-5; weak D call: TRBD1 (6 bases). Germline values: CDR1 SGHDN, CDR2 FVKESK. Trimming cost V 1 base and J 5 bases, with 11 bases left between them. The CDR3 sequence is 14 residues long.

The rearrangement uses TRBV15 and TRBJ1-5; 7 nucleotides align to TRBD1. The CDR3 runs to 15 residues. J lost 11 bases, V lost 2 bases, and 12 bases had no gene match. In germline, CDR1 is LNHNV, CDR2 YYDKDF (reference sequence). The DNA of the CDR3 is TGTGCCACCAGCAGACCAGGGACAGCGGTCACGGCCCAGCATTTT. Translating it yields CATSRPGTAVTAQHF.

This clonotype was detected ten times or more. The chain combines TRBV19 with TRBJ2-7, with D possibly being TRBD2 (6 bases). The germline V gene has CDR1 LNHDA and CDR2 SQIVND (reference sequence). This CDR3 is built from 13 residues. Trimming left V 7 bases short and J 3 bases short, with 13 bases between. In nucleotides, the CDR3 is TGTGCCAGTACCCAACCGGGACTCTACGAGCAGTACTTC. It is translated as CASTQPGLYEQYF.

The CDR3 is CASSPDRGNTEAFF. CDR3 DNA sequence: TGTGCCAGCAGCCCCGATCGGGGGAACACTGAAGCTTTCTTT. The chain combines TRBV13 with TRBJ1-1, with D hard to call. Trimming pared 5 bases from V and 1 base from J, leaving 11 bases between. CDR1 and CDR2 (germline): PRHDT, FYEKMQ (reference sequence). The length of the CDR3 is 14 residues. Based on the CDR3 plus reference TRBV13 and TRBJ1-1, the full variable domain is AAGVIQSPRHLIKEKRETATLKCYPIPRHDTVYWYQQGPGQDPQFLISFYEKMQSDKGSIPDRFSAQQFSDYHSELNMSSLELGDSALYFCASSPDRGNTEAFFGQGTRLTVV.

This clonotype was picked up a small number of times. The V call is TRBV24-1, the J call TRBJ2-7, with D tentatively TRBD2 (6 bases). This CDR3 has 14 amino acids. V was shortened by 3 bases and J by 1 base, with 9 bases between the two germline ends. Germline CDR1 reads KGHDR; CDR2 reads SFDVKD. CDR3 in amino acids: CATSDTGLSYEQYF. CDR3 nucleotides: TGTGCCACCAGTGATACGGGACTTTCCTACGAGCAGTACTTC.

The chain joins TRBV9 to TRBJ2-3; 12 bases are a match to TRBD2. Germline V gene data show CDR1 as SGDLS and CDR2 as YYNGEE. Unmatched junction bases numbered 4, after V lost 5 bases and J lost 0 bases. CDR3 size: 16 residues. The CDR3 DNA reads TGTGCCAGCAGGGCTAGCGGGGGGGCCAGCACAGATACGCAGTATTTT. Translated, it gives CASRASGGASTDTQYF.

This chain uses TRBV20-1 with TRBJ2-7; maybe TRBD2 (7 bases). Looked up from germline, CDR1 is DFQATT and CDR2 is SNEGSKA (reference sequence). Trimming removed 3 bases from V and 5 bases from J, with 20 bases in between. CDR3 length: 15 amino acids. This CDR3 is CSASKGGTLGNEQYF. CDR3 DNA sequence: TGCAGTGCTAGTAAGGGGGGGACCCTCGGGAACGAGCAGTACTTC.

This clonotype has more than one count but fewer than ten. The CDR3, as DNA: TGTGCCAGCAGCTTAGGAACGGGCACAGATACGCAGTATTTT. Amino acids: CASSLGTGTDTQYF. V usage is TRBV7-2 and J usage is TRBJ2-3; unclear D gene. V was cut by 1 base and J by 1 base, with 6 bases left in between. The CDR3 has 14 amino acids. Per germline, CDR1 SGHTA and CDR2 FQGNSA. The whole variable domain, filled in from reference TRBV7-2 and TRBJ2-3, reads GAGVSQSPSNKVTEKGKDVELRCDPISGHTALYWYRQSLGQGLEFLIYFQGNSAPDKSGLPSDRFSAERTGGSVSTLTIQRTQQEDSAVYLCASSLGTGTDTQYFGPGTRLTVL.

The genes are TRBV19 and TRBJ1-2; 9 nucleotides align to TRBD1. Germline V gives CDR1 LNHDA, CDR2 SQIVND (reference sequence). The CDR3 runs to 15 residues. Losses at the gene ends were 7 bases for V and 4 bases for J; bases not matched to a gene: 10. This CDR3 reads CASTYTVDRGYGYTF. The CDR3 coding sequence is TGTGCCAGTACCTATACTGTGGACAGGGGCTATGGCTACACCTTC.

The J gene is TRBJ1-2, the V gene TRBV29-1, with 9 nucleotides matching TRBD1. The V segment lost 7 bases and the J segment 4 bases; nucleotides outside the gene matches: 13. CDR1 and CDR2 from the germline V gene are SQVTM and ANQGSEA. CDR3 length: 15 residues. Written as DNA, the CDR3 is TGCAGCGCTCCGAATCCGACAGGGGGGTTCTATGGCTACACCTTC. This sequence encodes CSAPNPTGGFYGYTF.

This clonotype was detected many times. The chain recombines TRBV27 with TRBJ2-1, with a weak D call TRBD2 (5 bases). V lost 3 bases and J lost 10, with 7 bases in between. The CDR3 is 11 residues long. Germline V gene sequence: CDR1 MNHEY, CDR2 SMNVEV (reference sequence). Written as DNA, the CDR3 is TGTGCCAGCAGTTTGGGAGTGGAGCAGTTCTTC. This translates into CASSLGVEQFF.

The V call is TRBV24-1, the J call TRBJ2-1; a weak D match, TRBD2 (5 bases). CDR1 KGHDR and CDR2 SFDVKD come from the germline V gene. CDR3 size: 13 residues. Trimming left V 7 bases short and J 2 bases short, with 8 bases between. The CDR3 loop reads CATSPGTYNEQFF. The CDR3 nucleotides read TGTGCCACCAGCCCGGGAACCTACAATGAGCAGTTCTTC.

In DNA, the CDR3 is TGCAGCGTTGCTATACCGAGTTATGGCTACACCTTC. Translating gives CSVAIPSYGYTF. The chain has TRBV29-1 and TRBJ1-2; D not certain. Germline values: CDR1 SQVTM, CDR2 ANQGSEA. Trimming shortened V by 4 bases and J by 5 bases, and 11 bases separated the two germline ends. This CDR3 is built from 12 residues.

As regards this clonotype: A much larger clone lies one base from this, so it may be a read error. This chain connects TRBV5-1 to TRBJ1-1; D is undetermined. Germline CDR1 SGHRS, CDR2 YFSETQ. The CDR3 sequence is 13 residues long. Here the CDR3 reads CASSFGGYTDAFF. The CDR3 DNA reads as TGCGCCAGCAGCTTTGGCGGGTATACTGACGCTTTCTTT.

This clonotype has ten or more counts. This chain links TRBV5-6 with TRBJ2-7; TRBD2 is a possible D gene (5 bases). Germline values: CDR1 SGHDT, CDR2 YYEEEE. V was clipped by 4 bases and J by 2 bases, with 10 bases between them. This CDR3 region has 13 residues. CDR3 DNA sequence: TGTGCCAGCAGCCACCCGGGGACCTACGAGCAGTACTTC. Its protein is CASSHPGTYEQYF.

The chain has TRBV7-9 and TRBJ1-2; D ambiguous. V dropped 1 base and J dropped 8 bases, with 5 bases sitting between them. Germline V gene data show CDR1 as SEHNR and CDR2 as FQNEAQ (reference sequence). The CDR3 is 11 amino acids. The CDR3 DNA follows: TGTGCCAGCAGCTTAGGGTGGGGCTACACCTTC. It translates to CASSLGWGYTF.

J is TRBJ1-4 and V is TRBV20-1, with 9 bases lining up with TRBD1. There are 13 residues in the CDR3. V lost 1 base to trimming and J lost 8 bases; unmatched junction nucleotides: 2. CDR1 is DFQATT, CDR2 SNEGSKA, per germline (reference sequence). CDR3 in DNA: TGCAGTGCTAGAGGGACAGGGGAAGAAAAACTGTTTTTT. Translation gives CSARGTGEEKLFF.

The chain couples TRBV9 to TRBJ2-7, with 8 bases lining up with TRBD2. CDR3 length: 15 residues. CDR1 is SGDLS and CDR2 is YYNGEE in the germline V gene. The J segment lost 2 bases and the V segment lost 0 bases, leaving 4 bases of the junction unmatched. The DNA of the CDR3 is TGTGCCAGCAGCGTAGTGGGTAGCGGGGCCTACGAGCAGTACTTC. Protein product: CASSVVGSGAYEQYF. Variable domain in full (rest from reference TRBV9 and TRBJ2-7): DSGVTQTPKHLITATGQRVTLRCSPRSGDLSVYWYQQSLDQGLQFLIQYYNGEERAKGNILERFSAQQFPDLHSELNLSSLELGDSALYFCASSVVGSGAYEQYFGPGTRLTVT.

This chain uses TRBV20-1 with TRBJ2-7; D tentatively fits TRBD1 or TRBD2 (5 bases each). Germline V CDR1 and CDR2: DFQATT, SNEGSKA (reference sequence). The CDR3 is 12 residues long. The CDR3 is CSVRGPSYEQYF. Written as DNA, the CDR3 is TGCAGCGTAAGGGGACCCTCCTACGAGCAGTACTTC.

In the case of this clonotype: With a much larger clone just one base away, this may be a read error. The chain recombines TRBV6-2 or TRBV6-3 with TRBJ1-2, with 7 bases lining up with TRBD1. V shed 4 bases, J shed 6 bases, and the junction held 5 bases outside the gene matches. Germline loops: CDR1 MNHEY, CDR2 SVGEGT. CDR3 length: 13 residues. The CDR3 DNA follows: TGTGCCAGCAGTTGCCGAGACAGGGATGGCTACACCTTC. This codes for CASSCRDRDGYTF.

This chain uses TRBV29-1 with TRBJ2-2; D may correspond to TRBD1 or TRBD2 (5 bases each). The V gene's germline CDR1 is SQVTM and CDR2 ANQGSEA. The CDR3 length is 15 residues. Between the trimmed V and J ends, which lost 4 bases and 6 bases, there was a span of 18 bases. The CDR3: CSVGAGPLGAGELFF. As DNA, the CDR3 is TGCAGCGTTGGGGCGGGCCCCCTGGGGGCCGGGGAGCTGTTTTTT.

V is TRBV20-1 and J is TRBJ2-5; no reliable D call. V lost 6 bases, J lost 7 bases, and 9 bases lay in between. The CDR3 covers 10 residues. The V gene's germline CDR1 is DFQATT and CDR2 SNEGSKA (reference sequence). The CDR3 DNA reads TGCAGTGCCACGGACGGGACCCAGTACTTC. Translating gives CSATDGTQYF.

This clonotype showed up just a few times. V and J are TRBV25-1 and TRBJ2-3; no definite D call. Between the trimmed V and J ends, which lost 2 bases and 0 bases, there was a span of 3 bases. The CDR3 is 13 residues long. CDR1 and CDR2 from the germline V gene are MGHDK and SYGVNS. The CDR3 DNA sequence: TGTGCCAGCAGTGAACCTAGCACAGATACGCAGTATTTT. Residues: CASSEPSTDTQYF.

The J gene is TRBJ2-7, the V gene TRBV7-8; possible D gene TRBD1, 5 bases. Germline V gene data show CDR1 as SGHVS and CDR2 as FQNEAQ. The CDR3 has 13 amino acids. Trimming stripped 5 bases from V and 2 bases from J, with 10 bases between. In DNA, the CDR3 is TGTGCCAGCAGCGCCGACAGAACCTACGAGCAGTACTTC. Amino acid sequence: CASSADRTYEQYF.

The rearrangement joins TRBV11-2 to TRBJ2-6, with D perhaps matching TRBD1 (6 bases). The CDR3 length is 17 residues. Trimming took 3 bases from V and 2 from J, leaving 14 bases between them. Germline CDR1 is SGHAT and CDR2 is FQNNGV. The CDR3 bases are TGTGCCAGCAGCTTGGAACTACAGGGAGCTGGGGCCAACGTCCTGACTTTC. Translation: CASSLELQGAGANVLTF.

Note on this clonotype: A read error may produce the germline difference seen at one junction end. The CDR3 region has the DNA TGTGCCAGCAGCACCCGGGAGCTGTTTTTT. Translated, it gives CASSTRELFF. J is TRBJ2-2 and V is TRBV7-2, with D unresolved. This CDR3 has 10 residues. Germline CDR1 and CDR2: SGHTA and FQGNSA.

This chain connects TRBV10-2 to TRBJ1-5; no reliable D call. Trimming removed 2 bases from V and 0 bases from J, with 8 bases in between. The CDR3 loop spans 15 amino acids. Germline CDR1 WSHSY, CDR2 SAAADI. The CDR3: CASSEGWISNQPQHF. The CDR3 DNA follows: TGCGCCAGCAGTGAGGGGTGGATTAGCAATCAGCCCCAGCATTTT.

This clonotype is medium-sized within its sample. The chain uses TRBV12-3 or TRBV12-4 and TRBJ1-1; no clear D gene. This CDR3 contains 10 residues. Trimming cost V 7 bases and J 6 bases, with 6 bases left between them. The CDR3 DNA reads TGTGCCAGCACGGTGGCTGAAGCTTTCTTT. This codes for CASTVAEAFF.